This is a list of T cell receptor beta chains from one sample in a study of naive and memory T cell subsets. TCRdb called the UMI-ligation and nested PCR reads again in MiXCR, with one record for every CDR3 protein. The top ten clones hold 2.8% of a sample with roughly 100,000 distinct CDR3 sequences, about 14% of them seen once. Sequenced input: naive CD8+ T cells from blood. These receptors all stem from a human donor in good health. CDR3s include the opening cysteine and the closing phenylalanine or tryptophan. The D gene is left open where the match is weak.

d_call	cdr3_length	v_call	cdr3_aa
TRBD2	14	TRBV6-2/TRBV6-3	CASSLPGGTYEQYF
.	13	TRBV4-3	CASSRSGATEAFF
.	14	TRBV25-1	CASSQVGGLAEAFF
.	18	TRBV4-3	CASSQDGGPGQGAETQYF
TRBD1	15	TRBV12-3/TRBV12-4	CASSYGTGLWNEAFF
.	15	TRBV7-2	CASSLGRPRWGEQLF
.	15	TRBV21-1	CASSGSRGRYNEQFF
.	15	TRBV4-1	CASSQDRSLYTEAFF
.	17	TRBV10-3	CATADFPGQVLTDTQYF
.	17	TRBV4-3	CASSQDLGAASTDTQYF
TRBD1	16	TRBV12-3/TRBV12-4	CASLNRDRANSDTQYF
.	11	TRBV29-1	CSVEGDNEQFF
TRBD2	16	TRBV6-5	CASSPLLAGVVHEQYF
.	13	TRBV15	CATSRGRSNEQFF
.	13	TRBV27	CASSLGPVETQYF